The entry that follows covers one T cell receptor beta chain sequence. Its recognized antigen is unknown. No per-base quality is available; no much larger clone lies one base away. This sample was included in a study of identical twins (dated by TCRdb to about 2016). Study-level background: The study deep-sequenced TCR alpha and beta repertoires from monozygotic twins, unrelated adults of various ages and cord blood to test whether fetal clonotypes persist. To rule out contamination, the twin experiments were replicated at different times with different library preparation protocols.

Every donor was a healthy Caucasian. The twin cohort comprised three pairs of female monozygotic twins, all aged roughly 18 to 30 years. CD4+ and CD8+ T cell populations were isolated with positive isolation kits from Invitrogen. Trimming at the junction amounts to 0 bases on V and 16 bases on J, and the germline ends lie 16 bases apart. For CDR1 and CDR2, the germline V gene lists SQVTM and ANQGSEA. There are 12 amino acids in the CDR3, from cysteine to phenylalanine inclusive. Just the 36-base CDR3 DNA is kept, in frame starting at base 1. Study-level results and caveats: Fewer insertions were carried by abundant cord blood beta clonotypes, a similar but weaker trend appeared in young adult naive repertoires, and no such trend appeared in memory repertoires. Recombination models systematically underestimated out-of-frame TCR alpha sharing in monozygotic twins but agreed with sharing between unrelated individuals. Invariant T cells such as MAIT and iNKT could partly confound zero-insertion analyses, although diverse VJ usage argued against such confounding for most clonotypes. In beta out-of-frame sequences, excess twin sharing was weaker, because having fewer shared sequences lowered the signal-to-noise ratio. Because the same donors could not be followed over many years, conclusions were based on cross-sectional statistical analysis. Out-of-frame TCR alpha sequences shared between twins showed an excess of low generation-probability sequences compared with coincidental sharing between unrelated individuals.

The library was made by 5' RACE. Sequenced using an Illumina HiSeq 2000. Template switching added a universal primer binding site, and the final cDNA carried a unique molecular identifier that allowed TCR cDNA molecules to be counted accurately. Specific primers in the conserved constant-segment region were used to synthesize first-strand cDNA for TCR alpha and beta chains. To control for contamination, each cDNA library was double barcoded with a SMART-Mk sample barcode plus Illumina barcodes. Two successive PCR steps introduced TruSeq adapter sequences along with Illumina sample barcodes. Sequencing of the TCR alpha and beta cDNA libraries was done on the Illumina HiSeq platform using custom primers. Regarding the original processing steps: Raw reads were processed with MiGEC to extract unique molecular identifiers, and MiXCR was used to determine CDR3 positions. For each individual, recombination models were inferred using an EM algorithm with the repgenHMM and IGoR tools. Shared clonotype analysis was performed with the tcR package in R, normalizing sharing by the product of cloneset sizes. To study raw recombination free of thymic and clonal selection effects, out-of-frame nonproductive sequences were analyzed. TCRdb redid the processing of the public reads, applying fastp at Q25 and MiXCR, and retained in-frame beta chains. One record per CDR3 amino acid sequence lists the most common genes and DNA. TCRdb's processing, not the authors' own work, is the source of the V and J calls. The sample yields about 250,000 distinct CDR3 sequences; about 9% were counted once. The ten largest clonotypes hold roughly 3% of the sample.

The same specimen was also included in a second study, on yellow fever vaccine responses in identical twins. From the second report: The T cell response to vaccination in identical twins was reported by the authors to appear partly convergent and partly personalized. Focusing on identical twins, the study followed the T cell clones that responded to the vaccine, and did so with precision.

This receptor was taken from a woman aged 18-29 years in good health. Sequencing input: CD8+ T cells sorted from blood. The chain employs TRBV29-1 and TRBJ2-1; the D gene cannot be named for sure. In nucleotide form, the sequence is TGCAGCGTTGAAGATCAGGAGAGTTATAATTTCTTC. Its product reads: CSVEDQESYNFF.